This T cell receptor (beta chain) was profiled in a study of early T cells in non-severe SARS-CoV-2 infection. This clonotype came up many times. TCRdb recomputed calls from the 5' RACE reads with MiXCR, one row per CDR3 protein. The data contain 100,000 to 130,000 distinct CDR3 sequences, 9% to 13% of them singletons. Germline V gene lookup returns CDR1 SQVTM and CDR2 ANQGSEA. This CDR3 contains 14 residues. V lost 7 bases, J lost 2 bases, and 7 bases stayed unmatched. This clonotype was sampled from an adult who was a healthcare worker with PCR-confirmed SARS-CoV-2 infection or an uninfected control (not recorded which). The chain combines TRBV29-1 with TRBJ2-2; TRBD2 agrees at 7 bases. Sequencing was performed on whole blood. The CDR3 here is CSGRRERNTGELFF. The CDR3 DNA follows: TGCAGCGGGCGGCGGGAGAGAAACACCGGGGAGCTGTTTTTT.